This TCR beta chain was found in a study of post-analysis software for immune sequencing data. Whole-study results and caveats: Controls showed lower frequencies than patients for five TRBV segments, and TRBV5-6, TRBV5-1 and TRBV20-1 were among these.

This CDR3 has 11 residues. Trimming took off 5 bases at V and 6 bases at J, with 7 bases between the two ends. CDR1 is SQVTM and CDR2 is ANQGSEA in the germline V gene. cDNA libraries of TCR beta carried unique molecular identifiers. TCRdb itself ran the PCR reads through MiXCR, one entry per CDR3 protein. This sample has a few hundred thousand distinct CDR3 sequences, with 36% found just once. Regarding this clonotype: Its cognate antigen is unknown.

The clonotype comes from a girl under 18 with multiple sclerosis. Sequenced material: blood. This chain links TRBV29-1 with TRBJ2-2, with D unclear. The CDR3, as DNA: TGCAGCGTTCGACAATCCGGGGAGCTGTTTTTT. It codes for CSVRQSGELFF.